Below are 9 T cell receptor beta chains sequenced from a single sample in a study of blood T cell repertoires in COVID-19. Measured with immunoSEQ multiplex PCR; TCRdb has only the in-frame clones, and not every one. Found here are 120,000 to 150,000 clones, about four fifths of them singletons; the top ten hold roughly 7.7%. Material for sequencing was peripheral blood. These receptors all stem from a human donor with acute or convalescent COVID-19. The donor label of this sample is uncertain.

The V call is TRBV5-1, the J call TRBJ1-2, with D uncertain. In germline, CDR1 is SGHRS, CDR2 YFSETQ. The CDR3 is made up of 14 amino acids. The V end lost 9 bases, the J end lost 7 bases, and 22 bases lay between the germline ends. The CDR3 DNA reads TGCGCCACCCCTCTTGCAAGGAAAGAGGTTGGCTACACCTTC. Its protein product is CATPLARKEVGYTF. Based on the CDR3 plus reference TRBV5-1 and TRBJ1-2, the full variable domain is KAGVTQTPRYLIKTRGQQVTLSCSPISGHRSVSWYQQTPGQGLQFLFEYFSETQRNKGNFPGRFSGRQFSNSRSEMNVSTLELGDSALYLCATPLARKEVGYTFGSGTRLTVV.

This clone was counted at least ten times. The gene calls are TRBV7-3 and TRBJ1-2; TRBD1 matches 9 bases. Trimming cost V 6 bases and J 7 bases; bases outside gene matches: 12. Germline CDR1 SGHTA, CDR2 FQGTGA. This CDR3 comprises 15 residues. CDR3 DNA: TGTGCCAGCAGTTTGGCCGGGACAGGGAGAGGTGGCTACACCTTC. This translates into CASSLAGTGRGGYTF.

This chain's CDR3 is CASSHLQGAFGNTIYF. The CDR3 region has the DNA TGTGCCAGCAGCCATCTACAGGGGGCTTTTGGAAACACCATATATTTT. This chain connects TRBV3-1 (or the pseudogene TRBV3-2) to TRBJ1-3; the match to TRBD1 covers 9 bases. Germline lookup yields CDR1 LGHDT and CDR2 YNNKEL (reference sequence). The V and J ends lost 3 bases and 3 bases, in that order; junction bases with no gene match: 6. The CDR3 sequence is 16 residues long.

The V gene is TRBV9, the J gene TRBJ2-3; D is possibly TRBD1 (7 bases). Germline V gene sequence: CDR1 SGDLS, CDR2 YYNGEE. The CDR3 loop spans 15 amino acids. The germline V and J ends were trimmed by 4 bases and 2 bases, with 14 bases remaining between them. CDR3 protein: CASSRQGGYTDTQYF. The CDR3 DNA reads as TGTGCCAGCAGCCGACAGGGAGGATACACAGATACGCAGTATTTT.

This clone appeared once. The V call is TRBV9, the J call TRBJ2-2; TRBD1 aligns across 7 bases. The CDR3 sequence is 13 residues long. Per germline, CDR1 SGDLS and CDR2 YYNGEE. J was trimmed by 2 bases and V by 7 bases; bases with no gene match: 2. The DNA of the CDR3 is TGTGCCAGCGGGGACAGCAACACCGGGGAGCTGTTTTTT. Protein: CASGDSNTGELFF.

The chain uses TRBV4-1 and TRBJ1-6; D unclear. V was cut by 1 base and J by 12 bases, with 16 bases left in between. CDR3 size: 15 residues. The germline V gene has CDR1 MGHRA and CDR2 YSYEKL. The CDR3 loop is CASSQVWQERLPLHF. In nucleotides, the CDR3 is TGCGCCAGCAGCCAAGTCTGGCAGGAACGTTTACCCCTCCACTTT.

The rearrangement joins TRBV9 to TRBJ1-2; weak D call: TRBD1 (5 bases). The V gene's germline CDR1 is SGDLS and CDR2 YYNGEE. CDR3 length: 13 residues. Trimming pared 3 bases from V and 5 bases from J, leaving 11 bases between. CDR3 amino acids: CASSDGRGYGYTF. The CDR3 DNA reads TGTGCCAGCAGCGATGGACGGGGGTATGGCTACACCTTC.

This clone has only a few counts. V is TRBV12-3 or TRBV12-4 and J is TRBJ2-5; possibly TRBD2 for D (5 bases). V gave up 3 bases and J gave up 5 bases, with 10 bases separating them. The CDR3 loop spans 13 amino acids. The CDR3 is CASSFSGIETQYF. In nucleotides, the CDR3 is TGTGCCAGCAGTTTTTCGGGGATTGAGACCCAGTACTTC.

The chain links TRBV3-1 (or the pseudogene TRBV3-2) to TRBJ1-1; D is ambiguous. CDR3 size: 11 residues. Per the germline V gene, CDR1 is LGHDT and CDR2 is YNNKEL (reference sequence). V was clipped by 8 bases and J by 4 bases, with 8 bases between them. The CDR3 loop is CASQGSTEAFF. Written as DNA, the CDR3 is TGTGCCAGCCAAGGGAGCACTGAAGCTTTCTTT.